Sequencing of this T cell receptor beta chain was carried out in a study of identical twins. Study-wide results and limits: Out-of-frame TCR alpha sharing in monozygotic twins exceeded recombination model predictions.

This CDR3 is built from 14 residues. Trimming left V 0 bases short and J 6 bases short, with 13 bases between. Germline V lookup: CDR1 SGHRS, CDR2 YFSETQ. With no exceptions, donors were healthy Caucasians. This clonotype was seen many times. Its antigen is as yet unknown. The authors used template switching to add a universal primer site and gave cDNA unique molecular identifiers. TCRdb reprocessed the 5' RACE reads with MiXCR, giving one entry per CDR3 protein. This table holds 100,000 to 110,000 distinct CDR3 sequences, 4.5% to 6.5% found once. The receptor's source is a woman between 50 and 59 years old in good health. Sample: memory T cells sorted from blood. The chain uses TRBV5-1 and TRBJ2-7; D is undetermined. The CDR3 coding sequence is TGCGCCAGCAGCTTGGACCACCTCTTTGGCGAGCAGTACTTC. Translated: CASSLDHLFGEQYF.